This T cell receptor (beta chain) was obtained from a study of regulatory T cells in long-lasting Graves disease. This clonotype has at least ten counts. Documented time point: newly diagnosed GD, antithyroid drugs for less than 3 months. Following extraction of RNA from PBMCs, that RNA was used to make the TCR library. Graves' disease diagnosis used American Thyroid Association guidelines. Germline CDR1 LGHDT, CDR2 YNNKEL (reference sequence). With 1 base removed from V and 8 bases from J, the gap between germline ends came to 8 bases. The CDR3 totals 12 residues. Arm-PCR of CDR3 regions and iRepertoire HTBI primers were the basis on which TCR beta libraries were built. TCRdb processed the multiplex PCR reads anew with MiXCR; each CDR3 protein has one entry. This sample carries 620,000 or so distinct CDR3 sequences, roughly 15% of them seen once, and the ten largest clones take roughly 18%. This sample also belongs to another study, concerning T cells in Graves' hyperthyroidism and ophthalmopathy.

The sequence was obtained from a woman in her twenties or thirties with Graves disease. Source: peripheral blood mononuclear cells (PBMCs), taken at new diagnosis, from a patient treated with antithyroid drugs. The chain couples TRBV3-1 to TRBJ1-2, with D hard to call. This CDR3 reads CASSQAQGGYTF. In DNA form, the CDR3 reads TGTGCCAGCAGCCAAGCCCAAGGAGGCTACACCTTC.